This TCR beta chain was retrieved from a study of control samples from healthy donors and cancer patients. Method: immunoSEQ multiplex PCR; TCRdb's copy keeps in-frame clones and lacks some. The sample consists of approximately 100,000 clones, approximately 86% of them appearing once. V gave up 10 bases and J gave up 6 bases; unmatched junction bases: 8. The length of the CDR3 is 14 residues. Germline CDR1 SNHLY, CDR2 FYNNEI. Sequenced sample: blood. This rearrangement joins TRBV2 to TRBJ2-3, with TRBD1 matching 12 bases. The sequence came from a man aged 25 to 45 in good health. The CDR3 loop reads CATQPGQGADTQYF. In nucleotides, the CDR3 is TGTGCCACACAACCGGGACAGGGGGCCGATACGCAGTATTTT.